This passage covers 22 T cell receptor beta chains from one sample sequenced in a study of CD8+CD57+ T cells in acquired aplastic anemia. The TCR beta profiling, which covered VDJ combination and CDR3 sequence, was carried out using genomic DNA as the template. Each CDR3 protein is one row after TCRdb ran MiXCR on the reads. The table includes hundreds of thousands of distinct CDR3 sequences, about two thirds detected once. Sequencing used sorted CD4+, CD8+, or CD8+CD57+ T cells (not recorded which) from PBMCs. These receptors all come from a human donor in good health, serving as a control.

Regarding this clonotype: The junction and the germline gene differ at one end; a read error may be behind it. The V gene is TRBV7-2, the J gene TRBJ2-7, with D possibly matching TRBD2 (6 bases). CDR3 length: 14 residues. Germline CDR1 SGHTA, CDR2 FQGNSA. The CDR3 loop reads CASSGNTGVAAHEF. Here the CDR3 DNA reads TGTGCCAGCAGCGGAAACACGGGGGTGGCGGCGCACGAGTTC.

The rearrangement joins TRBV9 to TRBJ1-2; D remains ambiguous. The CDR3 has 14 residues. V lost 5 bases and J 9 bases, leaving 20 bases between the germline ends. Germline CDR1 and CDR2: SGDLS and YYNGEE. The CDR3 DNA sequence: TGTGCCAGCAGTAACGGGAGCGCACATTCACGCTACACCTTC. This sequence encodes CASSNGSAHSRYTF.

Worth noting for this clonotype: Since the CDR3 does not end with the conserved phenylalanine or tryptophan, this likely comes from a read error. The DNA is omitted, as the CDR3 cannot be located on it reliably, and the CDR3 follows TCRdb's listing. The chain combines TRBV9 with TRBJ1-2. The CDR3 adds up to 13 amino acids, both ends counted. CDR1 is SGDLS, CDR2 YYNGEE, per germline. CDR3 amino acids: CASSVHGELNYEL.

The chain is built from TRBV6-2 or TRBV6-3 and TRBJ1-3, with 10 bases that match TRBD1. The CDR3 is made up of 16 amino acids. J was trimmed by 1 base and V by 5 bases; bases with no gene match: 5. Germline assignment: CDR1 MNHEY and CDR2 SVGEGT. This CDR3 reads CASSEGDRGSGNTIYF. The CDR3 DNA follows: TGTGCCAGCAGTGAAGGGGACAGGGGATCTGGAAACACCATATATTTT.

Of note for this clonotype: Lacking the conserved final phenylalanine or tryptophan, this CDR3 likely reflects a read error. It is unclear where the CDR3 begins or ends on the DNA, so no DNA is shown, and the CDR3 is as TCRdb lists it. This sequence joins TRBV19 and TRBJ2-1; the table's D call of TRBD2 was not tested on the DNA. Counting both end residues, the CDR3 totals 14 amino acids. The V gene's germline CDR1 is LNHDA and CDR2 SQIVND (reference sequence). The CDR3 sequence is CASTTLARYNDHFS.

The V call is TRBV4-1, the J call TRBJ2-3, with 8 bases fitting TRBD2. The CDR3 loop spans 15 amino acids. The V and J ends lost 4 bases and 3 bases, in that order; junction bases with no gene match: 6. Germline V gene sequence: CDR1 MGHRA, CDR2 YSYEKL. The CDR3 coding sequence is TGCGCCAGCAGCCCGGGAGGGCCCGTAACAGATACGCAGTATTTT. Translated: CASSPGGPVTDTQYF.

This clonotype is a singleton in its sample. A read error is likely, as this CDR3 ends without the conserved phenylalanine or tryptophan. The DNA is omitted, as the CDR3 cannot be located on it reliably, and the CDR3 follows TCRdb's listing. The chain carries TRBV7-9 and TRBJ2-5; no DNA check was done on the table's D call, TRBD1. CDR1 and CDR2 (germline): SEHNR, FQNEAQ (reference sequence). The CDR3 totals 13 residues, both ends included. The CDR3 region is CASSHEGADYGYT.

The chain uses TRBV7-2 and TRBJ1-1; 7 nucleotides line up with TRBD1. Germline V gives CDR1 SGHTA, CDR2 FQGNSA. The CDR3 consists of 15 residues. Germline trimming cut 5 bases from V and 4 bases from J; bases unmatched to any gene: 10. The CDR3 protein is CASSTQTGRGTEAFF. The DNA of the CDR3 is TGTGCCAGCAGCACCCAGACAGGGAGAGGCACTGAAGCTTTCTTT.

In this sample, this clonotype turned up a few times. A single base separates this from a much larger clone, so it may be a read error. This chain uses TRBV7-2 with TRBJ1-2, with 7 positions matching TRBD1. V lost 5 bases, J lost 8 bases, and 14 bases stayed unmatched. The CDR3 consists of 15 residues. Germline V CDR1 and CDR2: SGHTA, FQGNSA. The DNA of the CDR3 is TGTGCCAGCAGCCCGAGGACAGGAGCTCTGGGCGGCTACACCTTC. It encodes CASSPRTGALGGYTF. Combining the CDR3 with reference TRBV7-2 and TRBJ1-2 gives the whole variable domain GAGVSQSPSNKVTEKGKDVELRCDPISGHTALYWYRQSLGQGLEFLIYFQGNSAPDKSGLPSDRFSAERTGGSVSTLTIQRTQQEDSAVYLCASSPRTGALGGYTFGSGTRLTVV.

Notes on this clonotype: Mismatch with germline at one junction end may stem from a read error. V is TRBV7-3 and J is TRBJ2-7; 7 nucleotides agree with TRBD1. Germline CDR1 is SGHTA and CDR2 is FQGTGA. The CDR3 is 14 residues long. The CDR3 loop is CASSPRDSPYEQHF. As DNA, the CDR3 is TGTGCCAGCAGTCCCCGGGACAGCCCCTACGAGCAGCACTTC.

CDR3 residues: CASSLGAVGNTIYF. The CDR3 DNA is TGTGCCAGCAGCTTGGGGGCGGTTGGAAACACCATATATTTT. The chain joins TRBV5-5 to TRBJ1-3; D ambiguous. The length of the CDR3 is 14 residues. Trimming shortened V by 0 bases and J by 3 bases, and 7 bases separated the two germline ends. The germline gives CDR1 SGHKS, CDR2 YYEKEE (reference sequence).

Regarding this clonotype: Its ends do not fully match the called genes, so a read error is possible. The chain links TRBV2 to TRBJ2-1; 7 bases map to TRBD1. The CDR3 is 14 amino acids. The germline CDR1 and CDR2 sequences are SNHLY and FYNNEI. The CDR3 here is CASSETGWYNGHTF. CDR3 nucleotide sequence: TGTGCCAGCAGCGAGACAGGGTGGTACAATGGCCACACCTTC.

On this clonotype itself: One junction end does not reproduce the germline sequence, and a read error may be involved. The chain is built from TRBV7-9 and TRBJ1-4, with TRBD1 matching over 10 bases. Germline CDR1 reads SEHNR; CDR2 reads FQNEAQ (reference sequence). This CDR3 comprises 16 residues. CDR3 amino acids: CASSTGPGQGFEKLFF. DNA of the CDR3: TGTGCCAGCAGCACCGGCCCGGGACAGGGGTTCGAAAAGCTGTTTTTT. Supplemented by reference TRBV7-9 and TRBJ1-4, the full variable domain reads DTGVSQNPRHKITKRGQNVTFRCDPISEHNRLYWYRQTLGQGPEFLTYFQNEAQLEKSRLLSDRFSAERPKGSFSTLEIQRTEQGDSAMYLCASSTGPGQGFEKLFFGSGTQLSVL.

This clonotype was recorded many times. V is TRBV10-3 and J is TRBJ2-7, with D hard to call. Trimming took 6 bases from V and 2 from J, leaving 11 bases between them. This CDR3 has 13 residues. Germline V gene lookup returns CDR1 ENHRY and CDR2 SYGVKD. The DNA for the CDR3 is TGTGCCATCAGGAATACAGAAGCCTACGAGCAGTACTTC. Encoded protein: CAIRNTEAYEQYF.

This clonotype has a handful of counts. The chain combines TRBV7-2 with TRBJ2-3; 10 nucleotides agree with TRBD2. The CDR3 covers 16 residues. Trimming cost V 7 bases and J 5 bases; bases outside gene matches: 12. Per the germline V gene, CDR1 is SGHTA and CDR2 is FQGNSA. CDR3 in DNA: TGTGCCAGCACCCCTCGTAGCGGGGGGCCGGGAGATACGCAGTATTTT. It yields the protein CASTPRSGGPGDTQYF.

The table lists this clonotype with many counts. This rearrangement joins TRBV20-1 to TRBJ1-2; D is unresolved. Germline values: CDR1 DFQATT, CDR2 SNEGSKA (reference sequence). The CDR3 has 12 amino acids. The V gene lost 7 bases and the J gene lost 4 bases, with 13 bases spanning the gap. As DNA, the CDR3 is TGCAGTGGGCAGTCTACCGGCTATGGCTACACCTTC. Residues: CSGQSTGYGYTF.

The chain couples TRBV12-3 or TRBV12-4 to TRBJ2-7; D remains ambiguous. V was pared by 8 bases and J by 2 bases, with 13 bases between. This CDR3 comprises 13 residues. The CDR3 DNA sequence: TGTGCCAGCTCCCCATATGGTCCCTACGAGCAGTACTTC. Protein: CASSPYGPYEQYF.

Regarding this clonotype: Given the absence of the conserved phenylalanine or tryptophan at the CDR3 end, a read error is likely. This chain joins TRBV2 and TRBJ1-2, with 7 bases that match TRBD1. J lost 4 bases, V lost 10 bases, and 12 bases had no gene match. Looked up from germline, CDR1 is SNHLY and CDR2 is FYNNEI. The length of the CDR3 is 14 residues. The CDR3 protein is CAITRDSRSYGYTV. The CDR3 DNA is TGTGCCATCACCCGGGACAGTCGTTCCTATGGCTACACCGTC.

Here the CDR3 DNA reads TGTGCCAGCAGCGATAGGGAGGGTTGGGAGACCCAGTACTTC. Encoded protein: CASSDREGWETQYF. The chain recombines TRBV7-9 with TRBJ2-5; 7 nucleotides agree with TRBD2. The length of the CDR3 is 14 residues. Germline CDR1 is SEHNR and CDR2 is FQNEAQ (reference sequence). V was clipped by 5 bases and J by 5 bases; unmatched bases: 8.

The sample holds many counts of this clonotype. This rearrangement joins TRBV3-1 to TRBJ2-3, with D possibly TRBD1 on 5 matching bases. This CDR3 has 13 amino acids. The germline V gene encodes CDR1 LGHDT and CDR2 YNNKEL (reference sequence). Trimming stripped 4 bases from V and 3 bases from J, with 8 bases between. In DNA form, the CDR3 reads TGTGCCAGCAGCCGAGCAGGGACAGATACGCAGTATTTT. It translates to CASSRAGTDTQYF.

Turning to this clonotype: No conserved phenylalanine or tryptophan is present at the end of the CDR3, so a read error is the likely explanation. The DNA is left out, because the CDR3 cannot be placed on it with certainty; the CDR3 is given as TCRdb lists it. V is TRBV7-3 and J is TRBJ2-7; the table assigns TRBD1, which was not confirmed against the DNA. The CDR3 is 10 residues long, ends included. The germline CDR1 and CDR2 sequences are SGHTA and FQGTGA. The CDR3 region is CASSTGTDSQ.

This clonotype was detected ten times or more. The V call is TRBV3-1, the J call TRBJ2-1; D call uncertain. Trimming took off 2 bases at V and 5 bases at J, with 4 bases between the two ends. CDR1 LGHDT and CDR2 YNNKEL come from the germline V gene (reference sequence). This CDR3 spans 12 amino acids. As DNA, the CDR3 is TGTGCCAGCAGCCAAACCCACAATGAGCAGTTCTTC. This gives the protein CASSQTHNEQFF.